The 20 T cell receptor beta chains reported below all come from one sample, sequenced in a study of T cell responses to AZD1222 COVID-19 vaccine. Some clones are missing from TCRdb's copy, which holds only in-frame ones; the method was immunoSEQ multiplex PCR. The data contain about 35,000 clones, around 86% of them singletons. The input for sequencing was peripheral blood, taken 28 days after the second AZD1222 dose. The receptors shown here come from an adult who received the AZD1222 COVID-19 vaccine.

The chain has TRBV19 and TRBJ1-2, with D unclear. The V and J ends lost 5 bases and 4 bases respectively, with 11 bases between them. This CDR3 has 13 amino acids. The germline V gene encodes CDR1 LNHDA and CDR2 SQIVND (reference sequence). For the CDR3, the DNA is TGTGCCAGTAGTCTGGGCCTGCTCTATGGCTACACCTTC. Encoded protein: CASSLGLLYGYTF.

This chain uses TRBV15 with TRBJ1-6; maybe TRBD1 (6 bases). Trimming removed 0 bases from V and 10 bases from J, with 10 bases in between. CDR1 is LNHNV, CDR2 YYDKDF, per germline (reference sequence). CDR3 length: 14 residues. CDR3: CATSRDRGVSPLHF. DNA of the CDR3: TGTGCCACCAGCAGAGATAGGGGGGTCTCACCCCTCCACTTT.

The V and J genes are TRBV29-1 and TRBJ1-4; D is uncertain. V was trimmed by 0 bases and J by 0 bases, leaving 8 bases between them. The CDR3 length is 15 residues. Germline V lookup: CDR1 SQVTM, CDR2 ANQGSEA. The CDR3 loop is CSVEDTGATNEKLFF. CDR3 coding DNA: TGCAGCGTTGAAGATACCGGGGCAACTAATGAAAAACTGTTTTTT.

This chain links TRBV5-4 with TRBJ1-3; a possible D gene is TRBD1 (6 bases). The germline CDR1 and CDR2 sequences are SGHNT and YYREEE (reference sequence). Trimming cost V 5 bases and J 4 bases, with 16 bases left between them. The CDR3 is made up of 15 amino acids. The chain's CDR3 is CASSPQGQSGNTIYF. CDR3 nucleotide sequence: TGTGCCAGCAGTCCACAGGGCCAGTCCGGAAACACCATATATTTT.

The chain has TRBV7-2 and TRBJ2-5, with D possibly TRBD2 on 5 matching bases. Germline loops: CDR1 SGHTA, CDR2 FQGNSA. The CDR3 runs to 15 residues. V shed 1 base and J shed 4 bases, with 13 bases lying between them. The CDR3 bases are TGTGCCAGCAGCTTAGTGAGCGGTAGAGGAGAGACCCAGTACTTC. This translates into CASSLVSGRGETQYF.

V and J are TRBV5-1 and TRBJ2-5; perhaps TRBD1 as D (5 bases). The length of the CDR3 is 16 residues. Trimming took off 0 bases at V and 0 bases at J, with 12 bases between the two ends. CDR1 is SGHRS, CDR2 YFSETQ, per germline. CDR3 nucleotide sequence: TGCGCCAGCAGCTTGGCACCCTCAGGGAACCAAGAGACCCAGTACTTC. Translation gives CASSLAPSGNQETQYF.

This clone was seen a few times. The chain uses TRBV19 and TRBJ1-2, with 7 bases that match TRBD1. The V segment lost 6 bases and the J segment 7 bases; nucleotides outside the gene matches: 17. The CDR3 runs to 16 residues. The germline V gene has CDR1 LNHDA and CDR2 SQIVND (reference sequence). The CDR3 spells CASRNSRQGTVGGYTF. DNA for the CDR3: TGTGCCAGTAGGAATTCCCGACAGGGTACTGTTGGTGGCTACACCTTC. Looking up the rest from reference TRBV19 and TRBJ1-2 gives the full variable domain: DGGITQSPKYLFRKEGQNVTLSCEQNLNHDAMYWYRQDPGQGLRLIYYSQIVNDFQKGDIAEGYSVSREKKESFPLTVTSAQKNPTAFYLCASRNSRQGTVGGYTFGSGTRLTVV.

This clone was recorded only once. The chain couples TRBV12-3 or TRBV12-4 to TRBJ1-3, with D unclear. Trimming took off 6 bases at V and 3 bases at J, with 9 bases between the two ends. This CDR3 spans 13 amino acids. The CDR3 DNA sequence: TGTGCCAGCAGCCCAGGATTTGGAAACACCATATATTTT. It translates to CASSPGFGNTIYF.

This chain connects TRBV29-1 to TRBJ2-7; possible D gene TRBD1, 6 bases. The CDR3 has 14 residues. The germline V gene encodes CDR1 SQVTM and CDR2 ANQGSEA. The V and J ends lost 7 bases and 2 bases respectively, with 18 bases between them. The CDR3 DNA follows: TGCAGCGCCCATGGGGACACCGGAACCTACGAGCAGTACTTC. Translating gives CSAHGDTGTYEQYF.

CDR3 sequence: CASSSSLLAGALQETQYF. The DNA of the CDR3 is TGTGCCAGCAGCTCGAGCCTCCTTGCGGGGGCCCTTCAAGAGACCCAGTACTTC. The J gene is TRBJ2-5, the V gene TRBV6-2 or TRBV6-3; tentative D call: TRBD2 (7 bases). Trimming shortened V by 6 bases and J by 2 bases, and 25 bases separated the two germline ends. Germline CDR1 is MNHEY and CDR2 is SVGEGT. The CDR3 has 18 residues.

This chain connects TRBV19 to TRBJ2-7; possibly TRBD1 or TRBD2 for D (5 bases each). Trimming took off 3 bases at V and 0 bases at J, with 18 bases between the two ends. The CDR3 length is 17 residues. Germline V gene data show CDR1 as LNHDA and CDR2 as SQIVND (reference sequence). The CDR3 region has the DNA TGTGCCAGTAGTATTGCTAGCAGGCCCGGGGCCTCCTACGAGCAGTACTTC. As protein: CASSIASRPGASYEQYF.

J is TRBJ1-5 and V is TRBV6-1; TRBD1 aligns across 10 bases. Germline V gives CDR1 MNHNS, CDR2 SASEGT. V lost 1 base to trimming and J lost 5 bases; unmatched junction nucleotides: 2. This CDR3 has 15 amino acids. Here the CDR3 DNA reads TGTGCCAGCAGTGAAGGGGACAGGGGATATCAGCCCCAGCATTTT. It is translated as CASSEGDRGYQPQHF.

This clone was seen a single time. CDR3 residues: CASSGGARNQPQHF. The CDR3 DNA reads TGTGCCAGCAGCGGGGGGGCACGGAATCAGCCCCAGCATTTT. The chain joins TRBV6-5 to TRBJ1-5; possible D gene TRBD1, 6 bases. V lost 6 bases and J lost 4, with 13 bases in between. CDR1 and CDR2 from the germline V gene are MNHEY and SVGAGI. The CDR3 totals 14 residues.

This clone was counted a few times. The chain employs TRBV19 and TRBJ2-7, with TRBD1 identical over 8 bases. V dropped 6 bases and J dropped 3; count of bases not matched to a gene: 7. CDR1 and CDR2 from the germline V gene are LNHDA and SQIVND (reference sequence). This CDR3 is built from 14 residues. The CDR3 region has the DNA TGTGCCAGTAGGACAGGGGCCGGATTCTACGAGCAGTACTTC. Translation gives CASRTGAGFYEQYF.

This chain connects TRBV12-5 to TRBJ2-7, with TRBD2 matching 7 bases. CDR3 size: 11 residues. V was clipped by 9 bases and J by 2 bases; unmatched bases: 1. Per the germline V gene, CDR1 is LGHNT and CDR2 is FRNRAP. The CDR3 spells CASGTTYEQYF. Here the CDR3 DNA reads TGTGCTAGCGGGACTACCTACGAGCAGTACTTC.

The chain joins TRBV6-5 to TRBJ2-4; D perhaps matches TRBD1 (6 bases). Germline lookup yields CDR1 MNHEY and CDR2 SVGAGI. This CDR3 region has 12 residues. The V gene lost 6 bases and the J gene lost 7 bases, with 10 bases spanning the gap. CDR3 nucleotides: TGTGCCAGCAGACAGGGAACTAACATTCAGTACTTC. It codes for CASRQGTNIQYF.

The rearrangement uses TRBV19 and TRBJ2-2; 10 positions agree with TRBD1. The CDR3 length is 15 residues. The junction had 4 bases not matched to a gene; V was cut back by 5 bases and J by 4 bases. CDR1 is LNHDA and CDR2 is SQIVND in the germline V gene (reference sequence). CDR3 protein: CASSARTGGTGELFF. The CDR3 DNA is TGTGCCAGTAGTGCCCGGACAGGGGGCACCGGGGAGCTGTTTTTT.

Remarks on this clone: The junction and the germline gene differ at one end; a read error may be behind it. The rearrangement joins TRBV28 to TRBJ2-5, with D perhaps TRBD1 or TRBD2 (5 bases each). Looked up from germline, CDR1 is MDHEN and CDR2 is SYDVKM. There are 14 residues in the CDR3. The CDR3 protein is CASSLFGTQGTQYF. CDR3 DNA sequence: TGTGCCAGCAGTTTATTCGGGACCCAAGGGACCCAGTACTTC.

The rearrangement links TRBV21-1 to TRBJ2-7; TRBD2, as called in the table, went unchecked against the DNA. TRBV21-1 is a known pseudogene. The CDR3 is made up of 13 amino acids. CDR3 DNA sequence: TGTGCCAGCCCGGGGGGGTCCTGGGGAGAAGAGTACTTC. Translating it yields CASPGGSWGEEYF.

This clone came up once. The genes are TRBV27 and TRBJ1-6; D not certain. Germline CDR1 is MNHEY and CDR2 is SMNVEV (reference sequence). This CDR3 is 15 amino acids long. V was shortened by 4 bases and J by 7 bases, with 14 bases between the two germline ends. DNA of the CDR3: TGTGCCAGCAGTTCCTCCGCACTCGGAAATTCACCCCTCCACTTT. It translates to CASSSSALGNSPLHF.